This T cell receptor (beta chain) was recovered during a study of blood T cell repertoires in COVID-19. Study information: Sources were T cells, B-cell-depleted T cells, or PBMCs; the material itself was cDNA or gDNA.

Germline V gene lookup returns CDR1 SGHKS and CDR2 YYEKEE (reference sequence). The CDR3 covers 13 residues. The ends were cut back, 0 bases at V and 2 bases at J, with 5 bases in the middle. Sequencing was performed with immunoSEQ multiplex PCR; in TCRdb, only in-frame clones are kept and a portion is missing. This table holds roughly 180,000 clones, roughly four fifths found once. Material: peripheral blood. The TCR sequence derives from a human donor in a cohort sampled during active COVID-19. This chain joins TRBV5-5 and TRBJ1-1; D is unresolved. The CDR3 DNA sequence: TGTGCCAGCAGCTTGGTCAGAAACACTGAAGCTTTCTTT. It specifies CASSLVRNTEAFF.